The 31 T cell receptor beta chains listed next were all sequenced from one sample in a study of blood T cell repertoires in COVID-19. Only in-frame clones appear in the TCRdb table, and some are missing; sequencing was by immunoSEQ multiplex PCR. The sample has roughly 100,000 clones; 84% are singletons. Material for sequencing was peripheral blood. The origin of the receptors is a human donor in a cohort sampled during active or convalescent COVID-19.

The chain employs TRBV5-6 and TRBJ1-1, with unresolved D. The V end lost 4 bases, the J end lost 0 bases, and 10 bases lay between the germline ends. This CDR3 contains 14 residues. In germline, CDR1 is SGHDT, CDR2 YYEEEE. The CDR3 spells CASSPLELNTEAFF. For the CDR3, the DNA is TGTGCCAGCAGCCCCCTCGAGCTGAACACTGAAGCTTTCTTT.

The gene calls are TRBV18 and TRBJ2-2, with 8 bases identical to TRBD1. Germline V gene data show CDR1 as KGHSH and CDR2 as LQKENI. There are 15 residues in the CDR3. Losses at the gene ends were 3 bases for V and 6 bases for J; bases not matched to a gene: 6. The CDR3 DNA follows: TGTGCCAGCTCACCTGGAGACAGGGGATCCGGGGAGCTGTTTTTT. It yields the protein CASSPGDRGSGELFF.

This rearrangement joins TRBV7-3 to TRBJ2-3; D perhaps matches TRBD2 (5 bases). Trimming left V 5 bases short and J 0 bases short, with 9 bases between. The CDR3 sequence is 14 residues long. Germline loops: CDR1 SGHTA, CDR2 FQGTGA. CDR3: CASSPSSSTDTQYF. In nucleotides, the CDR3 is TGTGCCAGCAGCCCTAGCTCTAGCACAGATACGCAGTATTTT.

The chain is built from TRBV7-9 and TRBJ2-7, with D possibly being TRBD2 (5 bases). Germline assignment: CDR1 SEHNR and CDR2 FQNEAQ (reference sequence). The CDR3 has 12 residues. V was shortened by 2 bases and J by 7 bases, with 9 bases between the two germline ends. This CDR3 reads CASSLLAGEQYF. CDR3 coding DNA: TGTGCCAGCAGCTTATTGGCGGGTGAGCAGTACTTC. Drawing the rest from reference TRBV7-9 and TRBJ2-7, the complete variable domain is DTGVSQNPRHKITKRGQNVTFRCDPISEHNRLYWYRQTLGQGPEFLTYFQNEAQLEKSRLLSDRFSAERPKGSFSTLEIQRTEQGDSAMYLCASSLLAGEQYFGPGTRLTVT.

This clone was seen many times. The chain is built from TRBV23-1 and TRBJ1-5; the match to TRBD1 covers 7 bases. TRBV23-1 is classed as an ORF, of uncertain function. CDR3 length: 16 residues. V lost 3 bases, J lost 2 bases, and 7 bases stayed unmatched. Here the CDR3 reads CASSQGQPGGNQPQHF. CDR3 in DNA: TGCGCCAGCAGTCAGGGACAGCCGGGGGGCAATCAGCCCCAGCATTTT.

The chain recombines TRBV27 with TRBJ1-4, with D maybe TRBD1 (5 bases). Trimming removed 9 bases from V and 6 bases from J, with 11 bases in between. CDR1 MNHEY and CDR2 SMNVEV come from the germline V gene (reference sequence). The length of the CDR3 is 12 residues. The DNA for the CDR3 is TGTGCCAGGATACGGGGGGATGAAAAACTGTTTTTT. It yields the protein CARIRGDEKLFF.

This chain joins TRBV19 and TRBJ1-5, with D hard to call. Germline V gene sequence: CDR1 LNHDA, CDR2 SQIVND (reference sequence). Trimming pared 5 bases from V and 5 bases from J, leaving 19 bases between. CDR3 length equals 16 residues. Here the CDR3 reads CASSAHRGSGDQPQHF. In nucleotides, the CDR3 is TGTGCCAGTAGTGCCCACAGAGGGAGCGGAGATCAGCCCCAGCATTTT.

V gene TRBV7-6 combines with J gene TRBJ1-3; 9 bases are shared with TRBD1. V lost 1 base to trimming and J lost 3 bases; unmatched junction nucleotides: 4. The CDR3 contains 16 residues. The germline V gene encodes CDR1 SGHVS and CDR2 FNYEAQ. The CDR3, as DNA: TGTGCCAGCAGCTTAGACACAGGGGGCGTTGGAAACACCATATATTTT. Its protein is CASSLDTGGVGNTIYF. The full variable domain, with the rest looked up from reference TRBV7-6 and TRBJ1-3, is GAGVSQSPRYKVTKRGQDVALRCDPISGHVSLYWYRQALGQGPEFLTYFNYEAQQDKSGLPNDRFSAERPEGSISTLTIQRTEQRDSAMYRCASSLDTGGVGNTIYFGEGSWLTVV.

This chain connects TRBV7-9 to TRBJ2-7, with D possibly TRBD1 on 5 matching bases. V was clipped by 8 bases and J by 3 bases, with 11 bases between them. Germline V lookup: CDR1 SEHNR, CDR2 FQNEAQ (reference sequence). There are 12 residues in the CDR3. For the CDR3, the DNA is TGTGCCAGCGGGCAGGGAATCTACGAGCAGTACTTC. Its translation is CASGQGIYEQYF. Supplemented by reference TRBV7-9 and TRBJ2-7, the full variable domain reads DTGVSQNPRHKITKRGQNVTFRCDPISEHNRLYWYRQTLGQGPEFLTYFQNEAQLEKSRLLSDRFSAERPKGSFSTLEIQRTEQGDSAMYLCASGQGIYEQYFGPGTRLTVT.

This chain uses TRBV5-1 with TRBJ2-2, with 9 bases identical to TRBD1. V trimming: 1 base; J trimming: 6 bases; junction bases outside the gene matches: 4. The CDR3 extends over 15 amino acids. Germline V gene lookup returns CDR1 SGHRS and CDR2 YFSETQ. CDR3 in DNA: TGCGCCAGCAGCTTGACAGGGGGCCTCCCCGGGGAGCTGTTTTTT. It is translated as CASSLTGGLPGELFF. Drawing the rest from reference TRBV5-1 and TRBJ2-2, the complete variable domain is KAGVTQTPRYLIKTRGQQVTLSCSPISGHRSVSWYQQTPGQGLQFLFEYFSETQRNKGNFPGRFSGRQFSNSRSEMNVSTLELGDSALYLCASSLTGGLPGELFFGEGSRLTVL.

CDR3 in DNA: TGTGCCAACCCCCCCAGGGCAGGAGAGACCCAGTACTTC. The encoded protein is CANPPRAGETQYF. The chain links TRBV2 to TRBJ2-5, with D maybe TRBD1 (5 bases). This CDR3 comprises 13 residues. CDR1 is SNHLY, CDR2 FYNNEI, per germline. V was shortened by 10 bases and J by 4 bases, with 16 bases between the two germline ends.

The chain employs TRBV6-5 and TRBJ2-3, with a weak D call TRBD2 (6 bases). This CDR3 has 14 residues. Germline V CDR1 and CDR2: MNHEY, SVGAGI. V dropped 3 bases and J dropped 0 bases, with 7 bases sitting between them. CDR3 region: CASSYGRSTDTQYF. CDR3 in DNA: TGTGCCAGCAGTTATGGGAGGAGCACAGATACGCAGTATTTT.

The V and J genes are TRBV5-1 and TRBJ1-2; TRBD1 is a possible D gene (5 bases). The CDR3 is made up of 12 amino acids. V was clipped by 5 bases and J by 6 bases, with 11 bases between them. The germline CDR1 and CDR2 sequences are SGHRS and YFSETQ. CDR3 protein: CASSSSGHGYTF. The CDR3 region has the DNA TGCGCCAGCAGTTCCTCAGGGCATGGCTACACCTTC.

The rearrangement links TRBV19 to TRBJ2-4, with 10 bases that match TRBD1. The CDR3 runs to 15 residues. The germline gives CDR1 LNHDA, CDR2 SQIVND (reference sequence). Trimming cost V 4 bases and J 7 bases; bases outside gene matches: 7. CDR3 loop: CASSTEGQGFNIQYF. CDR3 DNA: TGTGCCAGTAGTACCGAGGGACAGGGGTTTAACATTCAGTACTTC.

The J gene is TRBJ1-3, the V gene TRBV11-2; 8 nucleotides match TRBD1. This CDR3 has 15 residues. Germline V gene data show CDR1 as SGHAT and CDR2 as FQNNGV. V dropped 5 bases and J dropped 0; count of bases not matched to a gene: 3. The CDR3 bases are TGTGCCAGCAGCGACAGGGGAACCTCTGGAAACACCATATATTTT. Its translation: CASSDRGTSGNTIYF.

The chain couples TRBV7-8 to TRBJ1-6; 9 nucleotides line up with TRBD1. V trimming: 5 bases; J trimming: 7 bases; junction bases outside the gene matches: 6. Germline V lookup: CDR1 SGHVS, CDR2 FQNEAQ. CDR3 length: 15 amino acids. CDR3 bases: TGTGCCAGCAGCCCCGGGACAGGGATAAATTCACCCCTCCACTTT. Translation: CASSPGTGINSPLHF.

This clone was seen only a few times. The chain employs TRBV11-3 and TRBJ1-2, with 8 bases lining up with TRBD1. Germline loops: CDR1 SGHNT, CDR2 YENEEA. The CDR3 sequence is 14 residues long. V shed 1 base and J 8 bases; nucleotides not matched to a gene: 6. CDR3 nucleotide sequence: TGTGCCAGCAGCTTAGGTCCGGACAGGGAGGGCTACACCTTC. Translation gives CASSLGPDREGYTF. The complete variable domain, with remaining parts taken from reference TRBV11-3 and TRBJ1-2, reads EAGVVQSPRYKIIEKKQPVAFWCNPISGHNTLYWYLQNLGQGPELLIRYENEEAVDDSQLPKDRFSAERLKGVDSTLKIQPAELGDSAVYLCASSLGPDREGYTFGSGTRLTVV.

The genes are TRBV11-2 and TRBJ2-7, with 10 positions matching TRBD2. This CDR3 region has 15 residues. Germline V gene lookup returns CDR1 SGHAT and CDR2 FQNNGV. V shed 3 bases, J shed 8 bases, and the junction held 10 bases outside the gene matches. The CDR3 sequence: CASSLGAGGPLKQYF. Written as DNA, the CDR3 is TGTGCCAGCAGCTTGGGAGCGGGGGGGCCCTTGAAGCAGTACTTC.

The chain is built from TRBV11-2 and TRBJ1-2, with 7 bases identical to TRBD1. CDR1 is SGHAT, CDR2 FQNNGV, per germline. CDR3 length: 13 amino acids. The trim removed 2 bases at V and 3 bases at J, leaving 0 bases unmatched. CDR3 DNA sequence: TGTGCCAGCAGCTTACAGGGGGACTATGGCTACACCTTC. As protein: CASSLQGDYGYTF.

V and J are TRBV5-4 and TRBJ2-5, with D possibly matching TRBD2 (5 bases). Trimming pared 0 bases from V and 9 bases from J, leaving 9 bases between. Germline lookup yields CDR1 SGHNT and CDR2 YYREEE (reference sequence). The CDR3 consists of 12 residues. CDR3: CASSLGVEAQYF. The CDR3 DNA follows: TGTGCCAGCAGCTTGGGAGTGGAGGCCCAGTACTTC.

The sample holds a few counts of this clone. A junction boundary mismatches the germline segment, possibly from a read error. The chain joins TRBV6-5 to TRBJ1-1; tentatively, D is TRBD1 (5 bases). Germline lookup yields CDR1 MNHEY and CDR2 SVGAGI. The CDR3 has 12 amino acids. DNA of the CDR3: TGTGCCAGCAGTTACGGTGGGGCAGGCGTTAACTTT. Residues: CASSYGGAGVNF.

V gene TRBV12-3 or TRBV12-4 combines with J gene TRBJ2-7; 8 positions agree with TRBD1. This CDR3 spans 12 amino acids. Germline trimming cut 10 bases from V and 5 bases from J; bases unmatched to any gene: 7. The DNA of the CDR3 is TGTGCCACTAGAGGCAGGGGGCACGAGCAGTACTTC. Protein sequence: CATRGRGHEQYF.

The chain uses TRBV2 and TRBJ2-2; 7 bases agree with TRBD1. V was pared by 7 bases and J by 9 bases, with 11 bases of the junction left unmatched. Germline values: CDR1 SNHLY, CDR2 FYNNEI. This CDR3 region has 14 residues. As DNA, the CDR3 is TGTGCCAGCATGGGGGACAGTTGGGGCCGGGAGCTGTTTTTT. Translated: CASMGDSWGRELFF.

This clone was found a few times. J is TRBJ1-5 and V is TRBV21-1; the table's D call, TRBD1, has no DNA check behind it. TRBV21-1 is a known pseudogene. The CDR3 has 17 amino acids. Here the CDR3 reads CASSAFPGQGTREPQHF. The CDR3 coding sequence is TGTGCCAGCAGCGCGTTCCCGGGACAGGGTACCCGGGAGCCCCAGCATTTT.

The rearrangement uses TRBV2 and TRBJ1-1, with 9 bases identical to TRBD1. The CDR3 contains 14 residues. The germline V gene encodes CDR1 SNHLY and CDR2 FYNNEI. Trimming took 5 bases from V and 0 from J; bases not matched to a gene: 1. As DNA, the CDR3 is TGTGCCAGCAGTCGGGACAGGGTGAACACTGAAGCTTTCTTT. Translation: CASSRDRVNTEAFF. The full variable domain, its missing parts supplied by reference TRBV2 and TRBJ1-1, is EPEVTQTPSHQVTQMGQEVILRCVPISNHLYFYWYRQILGQKVEFLVSFYNNEISEKSEIFDDQFSVERPDGSNFTLKIRSTKLEDSAMYFCASSRDRVNTEAFFGQGTRLTVV.

This chain links TRBV29-1 with TRBJ1-1; 8 nucleotides line up with TRBD1. V was pared by 5 bases and J by 3 bases, with 5 bases of the junction left unmatched. The CDR3 is 13 residues long. Germline loops: CDR1 SQVTM, CDR2 ANQGSEA. In nucleotides, the CDR3 is TGCAGCGTTATCAGGGGGCGAGACACTGAAGCTTTCTTT. Its translation is CSVIRGRDTEAFF.

J is TRBJ2-7 and V is TRBV3-1 (or the pseudogene TRBV3-2), with D possibly being TRBD2 (6 bases). V lost 5 bases, J lost 2 bases, and 13 bases lay in between. CDR3 length: 14 residues. Germline loops: CDR1 LGHDT, CDR2 YNNKEL (reference sequence). The CDR3 DNA follows: TGTGCCAGCAGCTTCGAGCGGGCCACCTACGAGCAGTACTTC. It codes for CASSFERATYEQYF.

The table lists this clone with many counts. The rearrangement uses TRBV19 and TRBJ2-5, with D tentatively TRBD2 (5 bases). CDR3 length: 11 amino acids. Germline V gene data show CDR1 as LNHDA and CDR2 as SQIVND (reference sequence). Trimming stripped 11 bases from V and 4 bases from J, with 11 bases between. As DNA, the CDR3 is TGTGCCGTCGGGGTCGGAGAGACCCAGTACTTC. It yields the protein CAVGVGETQYF.

This clone is a singleton in its sample. V usage is TRBV27 and J usage is TRBJ1-4, with TRBD1 identical over 7 bases. The CDR3 spans 14 residues. The V and J ends lost 3 bases and 5 bases, in that order; junction bases with no gene match: 3. CDR1 and CDR2 from the germline V gene are MNHEY and SMNVEV (reference sequence). The CDR3 nucleotides are TGTGCCAGCAGTTTGGGGACAGTAAATGAAAAACTGTTTTTT. This translates into CASSLGTVNEKLFF.

The chain recombines TRBV27 with TRBJ1-5; 9 nucleotides line up with TRBD1. The CDR3 length is 15 residues. Germline lookup yields CDR1 MNHEY and CDR2 SMNVEV (reference sequence). V dropped 6 bases and J dropped 1; count of bases not matched to a gene: 4. The CDR3 reads CASSYRGLSNQPQHF. CDR3 coding DNA: TGTGCCAGCAGCTACAGGGGGCTGAGCAATCAGCCCCAGCATTTT.

This clone was recorded only once. This sequence joins TRBV4-1 and TRBJ2-1, with D perhaps TRBD1 (5 bases). Trimming removed 1 base from V and 0 bases from J, with 7 bases in between. This CDR3 comprises 15 residues. Germline-derived CDR1 and CDR2 are MGHRA and YSYEKL. The CDR3 bases are TGCGCCAGCAGCCAAGGGGGCTTCTCCTACAATGAGCAGTTCTTC. As protein: CASSQGGFSYNEQFF.